The 15 T cell receptor beta chains in this list originate from one sample, sequenced in a study of blood T cell repertoires in COVID-19 (dated by TCRdb to the early 2020s). The library was prepared using the immunoSEQ multiplex PCR assay. TCRdb took this table from immuneACCESS and kept in-frame rearrangements with V and J called. Such tables lack part of the clones; where checked against another copy, unresolved V genes explain under half of the gap, and the rest is unexplained. The sample table shows 150,000 to 200,000 clones, and just under 90% are seen once. The ten biggest clones cover roughly an eighth of the sample. The sample consisted of peripheral blood. Source of these receptors: a woman in her 70s with COVID-19, enrolled during active disease.

This chain joins TRBV3-1 (or the pseudogene TRBV3-2) and TRBJ2-3; TRBD2 is a possible D gene (5 bases). Germline CDR1 reads LGHDT; CDR2 reads YNNKEL (reference sequence). CDR3 length equals 13 residues. Trimming stripped 4 bases from V and 5 bases from J, with 10 bases between. The CDR3 DNA reads as TGTGCCAGCAGCCTTCCCCGGGGAGATACGCAGTATTTT. Its protein is CASSLPRGDTQYF.

V and J are TRBV6-1 and TRBJ1-2; D uncertain. Trimming pared 0 bases from V and 8 bases from J, leaving 13 bases between. The CDR3 length is 14 residues. Germline V gene sequence: CDR1 MNHNS, CDR2 SASEGT. The CDR3: CASSEAPNSSGYTF. In nucleotides, the CDR3 is TGTGCCAGCAGTGAAGCCCCCAACAGTTCGGGCTACACCTTC.

This chain joins TRBV7-9 and TRBJ2-3, with 8 bases that match TRBD1. Germline V gene data show CDR1 as SEHNR and CDR2 as FQNEAQ (reference sequence). The CDR3 sequence is 14 residues long. The ends lost 5 bases at V and 5 bases at J; junction bases unmatched: 6. The CDR3 region is CASSPRTGIDTQYF. DNA for the CDR3: TGTGCCAGCAGCCCAAGGACAGGGATAGATACGCAGTATTTT.

This chain joins TRBV3-1 (or the pseudogene TRBV3-2) and TRBJ2-1; 8 nucleotides match TRBD2. Germline values: CDR1 LGHDT, CDR2 YNNKEL (reference sequence). Trimming took 7 bases from V and 2 from J; bases not matched to a gene: 7. The CDR3 contains 15 residues. This CDR3 reads CASTLGLEPYNEQFF. The CDR3 DNA reads as TGTGCCAGCACCTTGGGACTAGAGCCCTACAATGAGCAGTTCTTC.

The chain employs TRBV7-8 and TRBJ2-7; 8 bases are shared with TRBD1. This CDR3 spans 14 amino acids. Losses at the gene ends were 0 bases for V and 6 bases for J; bases not matched to a gene: 4. CDR1 and CDR2 (germline): SGHVS, FQNEAQ. The DNA for the CDR3 is TGTGCCAGCAGCTTAGCTGGGACAGGACCCGAGCAGTACTTC. Translation gives CASSLAGTGPEQYF.

V is TRBV2 and J is TRBJ1-1; D uncertain. This CDR3 region has 13 residues. Looked up from germline, CDR1 is SNHLY and CDR2 is FYNNEI. Trimming cost V 6 bases and J 2 bases, with 10 bases left between them. Here the CDR3 reads CASSVQRNTEAFF. The CDR3 DNA reads TGTGCCAGCAGCGTACAAAGAAACACTGAAGCTTTCTTT.

The chain links TRBV6-1 to TRBJ2-3; 9 nucleotides match TRBD1. The CDR3 covers 13 residues. Germline V gives CDR1 MNHNS, CDR2 SASEGT. The trim removed 6 bases at V and 5 bases at J, leaving 3 bases unmatched. The CDR3 is CASSGTGKDTQYF. The CDR3 region has the DNA TGTGCCAGCAGCGGGACAGGGAAAGATACGCAGTATTTT.

The chain carries TRBV19 and TRBJ1-5, with 9 bases identical to TRBD1. The CDR3 extends over 18 amino acids. Losses at the gene ends were 5 bases for V and 0 bases for J; bases not matched to a gene: 11. Germline CDR1 is LNHDA and CDR2 is SQIVND (reference sequence). CDR3 bases: TGTGCCAGTAGTTCCCAACAGGGGGCGAGTGATAGCAATCAGCCCCAGCATTTT. Protein: CASSSQQGASDSNQPQHF.

CDR3 DNA: TGTGCCAGCAGCCCAAGGGGGACAGGGTCCTACGAGCAGTACTTC. Its translation is CASSPRGTGSYEQYF. This chain joins TRBV3-1 (or the pseudogene TRBV3-2) and TRBJ2-7, with 9 nucleotides matching TRBD1. The germline V gene has CDR1 LGHDT and CDR2 YNNKEL (reference sequence). V trimming: 4 bases; J trimming: 1 base; junction bases outside the gene matches: 5. The CDR3 has 15 residues.

The chain uses TRBV27 and TRBJ1-6; tentative D call: TRBD1 (6 bases). This CDR3 has 14 residues. Trimming pared 5 bases from V and 5 bases from J, leaving 10 bases between. CDR1 MNHEY and CDR2 SMNVEV come from the germline V gene (reference sequence). In nucleotides, the CDR3 is TGTGCCAGCAGTAAACAGGGAAATAATTCACCCCTCCACTTT. This translates into CASSKQGNNSPLHF.

This clone was recorded only once. This chain links TRBV7-2 with TRBJ2-5, with a weak D call TRBD2 (5 bases). V gave up 5 bases and J gave up 2 bases, with 15 bases separating them. CDR3 size: 15 residues. Germline V lookup: CDR1 SGHTA, CDR2 FQGNSA. Written as DNA, the CDR3 is TGTGCCAGCAGCCCGTGGACCGGCGGGCAAGAGACCCAGTACTTC. As protein: CASSPWTGGQETQYF.

This clone turned up a few times. This sequence joins TRBV18 and TRBJ2-2; no firm D call. The ends were cut back, 2 bases at V and 4 bases at J, with 14 bases in the middle. This CDR3 spans 16 amino acids. Germline CDR1 and CDR2: KGHSH and LQKENI. As DNA, the CDR3 is TGTGCCAGCTCACCATCAGAGGCGGTCCTCACCGGGGAGCTGTTTTTT. It yields the protein CASSPSEAVLTGELFF.

The rearrangement joins TRBV4-3 to TRBJ1-3; unclear D gene. V lost 0 bases and J lost 0, with 9 bases in between. From germline, CDR1 is LGHNA and CDR2 YSLEER. The CDR3 sequence is 16 residues long. CDR3 nucleotide sequence: TGCGCCAGCAGCCAAGATCTGTCGGTCTCTGGAAACACCATATATTTT. Translation gives CASSQDLSVSGNTIYF.

This chain uses TRBV5-1 with TRBJ2-7, with TRBD1 matching over 9 bases. This CDR3 is 14 amino acids long. Unmatched junction bases numbered 4, after V lost 4 bases and J lost 2 bases. Looked up from germline, CDR1 is SGHRS and CDR2 is YFSETQ. CDR3 loop: CASSGGQGPYEQYF. CDR3 coding DNA: TGCGCCAGCAGCGGGGGACAGGGCCCCTACGAGCAGTACTTC.

This chain joins TRBV4-2 and TRBJ2-2; D uncertain. V was clipped by 4 bases and J by 0 bases, with 9 bases between them. CDR1 is LGHNA, CDR2 YNFKEQ, per germline. The CDR3 length is 15 residues. CDR3 bases: TGTGCCAGCAGCCGCCCCGGTTCGAACACCGGGGAGCTGTTTTTT. It yields the protein CASSRPGSNTGELFF.